The 12 T cell receptor beta chains listed next were all sequenced from one sample in a study of vaccination effects on CD4 cells after COVID-19. Sequencing in the ViraFEST assay came after antigen-specific CD4+ T cells had been expanded with viral peptide pools, which were used to stimulate PBMC. The culture ran for approximately 10 days before CD4+ T cells were isolated. Vaccine administered to participants consisted of two doses of either BNT162b2 or mRNA-1273. Sequencing used immunoSEQ multiplex PCR; TCRdb keeps in-frame clones, though not all of them. The sample contains approximately 12,000 clones, about 72% of which appear only once. No cognate antigen is known for these TCRs. The source material was CD4+ T cells from PBMCs cultured with SARS-CoV-2 spike peptides, sampled after COVID-19 vaccination. The receptors come from a human donor who received a COVID-19 vaccine.

This chain joins TRBV4-1 and TRBJ2-1; D gene uncertain. This CDR3 spans 14 amino acids. V dropped 0 bases and J dropped 7 bases, with 10 bases sitting between them. CDR1 is MGHRA, CDR2 YSYEKL, per germline. CDR3: CASSQEYVANEQFF. The CDR3 DNA reads as TGCGCCAGCAGCCAAGAGTATGTGGCGAATGAGCAGTTCTTC.

This clone was counted only a few times. The chain employs TRBV4-3 and TRBJ1-5; no clear D. V gave up 0 bases and J gave up 0 bases, with 12 bases separating them. The CDR3 spans 17 residues. From germline, CDR1 is LGHNA and CDR2 YSLEER. CDR3 in amino acids: CASSQDAQSYSNQPQHF. In DNA, the CDR3 is TGCGCCAGCAGCCAAGATGCTCAGTCTTATAGCAATCAGCCCCAGCATTTT.

V gene TRBV14 combines with J gene TRBJ1-5; D not resolved. This CDR3 is built from 13 residues. Germline V CDR1 and CDR2: SGHDN, FVKESK. Trimming took 0 bases from V and 6 from J, leaving 6 bases between them. Written as DNA, the CDR3 is TGTGCCAGCAGCCAAGAATGGGGTCAGCCCCAGCATTTT. It specifies CASSQEWGQPQHF.

This clone was counted a few times. This chain connects TRBV27 to TRBJ1-1, with D maybe TRBD1 (5 bases). Trimming cost V 6 bases and J 0 bases, with 11 bases left between them. The CDR3 loop spans 14 amino acids. CDR1 is MNHEY, CDR2 SMNVEV, per germline (reference sequence). The CDR3 coding sequence is TGTGCCAGCAGGGGGGGTCCTATGAACACTGAAGCTTTCTTT. As protein: CASRGGPMNTEAFF.

The chain combines TRBV24-1 with TRBJ2-3, with 11 bases fitting TRBD2. With V trimmed by 8 bases and J by 2 bases, 2 bases remained unmatched. The germline CDR1 and CDR2 sequences are KGHDR and SFDVKD. The CDR3 sequence is 14 residues long. For the CDR3, the DNA is TGTGCCACCATGGGACTAGCGGACACAGATACGCAGTATTTT. It encodes CATMGLADTDTQYF.

Concerning this clone: The sample carries other DNA sequences with the same CDR3. The rearrangement joins TRBV4-3 to TRBJ2-1; D might be TRBD1 (6 bases). CDR1 and CDR2 (germline): LGHNA, YSLEER. The CDR3 covers 15 residues. The ends were cut back, 2 bases at V and 11 bases at J, with 19 bases in the middle. The CDR3 here is CASSQTPDRSQKQFF. Written as DNA, the CDR3 is TGCGCCAGCAGCCAAACACCAGACAGGTCTCAAAAGCAGTTCTTC.

This clone has only a few counts. V gene TRBV27 combines with J gene TRBJ1-2; no reliable D call. Germline CDR1 is MNHEY and CDR2 is SMNVEV (reference sequence). The CDR3 runs to 13 residues. With 4 bases removed from V and 4 bases from J, the gap between germline ends came to 10 bases. The CDR3 sequence is CASSYSTSYGYTF. The CDR3 nucleotides read TGTGCCAGCAGTTATAGCACTTCCTATGGCTACACCTTC.

The genes are TRBV5-4 and TRBJ1-2; D not resolved. V was cut by 0 bases and J by 3 bases, with 12 bases left in between. This CDR3 comprises 15 residues. Germline assignment: CDR1 SGHNT and CDR2 YYREEE (reference sequence). The CDR3 loop is CASSLVPGMDYGYTF. As DNA, the CDR3 is TGTGCCAGCAGCTTGGTCCCGGGGATGGACTATGGCTACACCTTC.

The rearrangement joins TRBV7-9 to TRBJ1-1; D is uncertain. Germline V gene data show CDR1 as SEHNR and CDR2 as FQNEAQ (reference sequence). This CDR3 comprises 12 residues. With 1 base removed from V and 11 bases from J, the gap between germline ends came to 11 bases. The CDR3 DNA sequence: TGTGCCAGCAGCTTAGTGGTAGGAGGGGCTTTCTTT. This encodes CASSLVVGGAFF.

The V call is TRBV18, the J call TRBJ2-5; no clear D. This CDR3 has 14 amino acids. Germline V gene lookup returns CDR1 KGHSH and CDR2 LQKENI. V lost 1 base and J 4 bases, leaving 10 bases between the germline ends. The CDR3 sequence: CASSPRTNVETQYF. The DNA of the CDR3 is TGTGCCAGCTCACCACGTACGAACGTAGAGACCCAGTACTTC.

The chain uses TRBV20-1 and TRBJ2-7; 10 positions match TRBD2. The junction had 9 bases not matched to a gene; V was cut back by 3 bases and J by 7 bases. Germline V lookup: CDR1 DFQATT, CDR2 SNEGSKA (reference sequence). The CDR3 loop spans 14 amino acids. The CDR3 reads CSASPSGGTWEQYF. The CDR3 nucleotides read TGCAGTGCTAGTCCTAGCGGGGGTACCTGGGAGCAGTACTTC.

V usage is TRBV4-1 and J usage is TRBJ1-5; a possible D gene is TRBD1 (5 bases). Trimming shortened V by 4 bases and J by 5 bases, and 15 bases separated the two germline ends. Germline lookup yields CDR1 MGHRA and CDR2 YSYEKL. CDR3 length: 15 residues. CDR3 DNA sequence: TGCGCCAGCAGCCGGGGATCGGGGCAATATCAGCCCCAGCATTTT. Protein: CASSRGSGQYQPQHF.